These T cell receptor beta chains were read from a single sample in a study of blood T cell repertoires in COVID-19. Assay: immunoSEQ multiplex PCR; the TCRdb copy retains only in-frame clones and omits some. The sample shows some 41,000 clones, 83% of them seen only once. Material for sequencing was peripheral blood. The receptors come from a man at least 80 years old in a cohort sampled during active COVID-19. CDR3s include the opening cysteine and the closing phenylalanine or tryptophan. The D gene is left open where the match is weak. Clone size is given for some rows only: seen once, a few or many times, or a class if the clone is expanded.

TRBD2 | once | TRBJ2-7 | TRBV11-2 | CASSLTPGGLTYEQYF | TGTGCCAGCAGCTTAACACCGGGGGGATTAACCTACGAGCAGTACTTC
- | - | TRBJ1-5 | TRBV10-1 | CATRGIRVPDQPQHF | TGCGCCACCCGGGGGATACGGGTGCCGGATCAGCCCCAGCATTTT
TRBD1 | - | TRBJ2-2 | TRBV9 | CASSQQGQYTGELFF | TGTGCCAGCTCGCAACAGGGGCAGTACACCGGGGAGCTGTTTTTT
TRBD1 | - | TRBJ2-5 | TRBV10-2 | CASSGQGNGETQYF | TGCGCCAGCAGTGGACAGGGGAACGGAGAGACCCAGTACTTC
TRBD2 | - | TRBJ2-1 | TRBV28 | CASSLGGSDNEQFF | TGTGCCAGCAGTCTTGGCGGGAGCGACAATGAGCAGTTCTTC
- | - | TRBJ2-2 | TRBV19 | CASTLGWNTGELFF | TGTGCCAGCACCCTGGGCTGGAACACCGGGGAGCTGTTTTTT
- | medium-sized | TRBJ1-2 | TRBV28 | CASSEEGVGYGYTF | TGTGCCAGCAGTGAAGAGGGGGTTGGGTATGGCTACACCTTC
- | - | TRBJ2-7 | TRBV5-1 | CASSLVRAHEQYF | TGCGCCAGCAGCTTGGTCAGGGCCCACGAGCAGTACTTC
- | - | TRBJ2-1 | TRBV2 | CASREDRRLFF | TGTGCCAGCAGGGAAGACAGGCGACTGTTCTTC
TRBD1 | few | TRBJ2-7 | TRBV28 | CASSSPWGTGGPQSEQYF | TGTGCCAGCAGTTCTCCCTGGGGGACAGGGGGTCCCCAGTCCGAGCAGTACTTC
TRBD2 | - | TRBJ2-3 | TRBV6-6 | CASRLTSGGDTQYF | TGTGCCAGCAGGTTGACTAGCGGGGGAGATACGCAGTATTTT
TRBD1 | - | TRBJ2-6 | TRBV19 | CASSITGGSGANVLTF | TGTGCCAGTAGTATTACAGGGGGCTCTGGGGCCAACGTCCTGACTTTC
TRBD2 | - | TRBJ2-3 | TRBV6-1 | CASSVELAGGLDTQYF | TGTGCCAGCAGTGTGGAACTAGCGGGGGGGTTAGATACGCAGTATTTT
- | - | TRBJ1-4 | TRBV30 | CAWSVYRTNEKLFF | TGTGCCTGGAGTGTATACAGGACAAATGAAAAACTGTTTTTT
TRBD1 | - | TRBJ2-1 | TRBV19 | CASSPRGRVKNNEQFF | TGTGCCAGTAGCCCCAGGGGGCGCGTTAAGAACAATGAGCAGTTCTTC
- | - | TRBJ1-1 | TRBV5-1 | CASSPSKQGVGNTEAFF | TGCGCCAGCAGCCCGAGTAAACAGGGAGTTGGGAACACTGAAGCTTTCTTT
- | few | TRBJ2-7 | TRBV10-1 | CASSDGGSSYEQYF | TGCGCCAGCAGTGATGGGGGCAGCTCCTACGAGCAGTACTTC
- | - | TRBJ1-3 | TRBV4-3 | CASSQEQGGNTIYF | TGCGCCAGCAGCCAAGAGCAGGGGGGAAACACCATATATTTT
TRBD1 | - | TRBJ1-1 | TRBV15 | CATSRDGRGHTEAFF | TGTGCCACCAGCAGAGATGGTAGGGGGCATACTGAAGCTTTCTTT
TRBD1 | - | TRBJ2-7 | TRBV6-5 | CASRAGTGIAYEQYF | TGTGCCAGCAGAGCCGGGACAGGGATCGCCTACGAGCAGTACTTC
TRBD1 | once | TRBJ2-1 | TRBV19 | CASSHDREKQFF | TGTGCCAGTAGTCACGACAGGGAGAAGCAGTTCTTC
- | once | TRBJ2-3 | TRBV2 | CASSVDRSSTDTQYF | TGTGCCAGCAGTGTGGACAGATCGAGCACAGATACGCAGTATTTT
- | - | TRBJ1-3 | TRBV28 | CASSPTTGSSGNTIYF | TGTGCCAGCAGTCCAACAACAGGGAGCTCTGGAAACACCATATATTTT
TRBD2 | - | TRBJ2-5 | TRBV6-5 | CASSFRLAVQETQYF | TGTGCCAGCAGTTTCCGGCTAGCGGTACAAGAGACCCAGTACTTC
- | few | TRBJ2-5 | TRBV23-1 | CARRRGRQETQYF | TGCGCCCGGCGGAGGGGGCGGCAAGAGACCCAGTACTTC
TRBD1 | - | TRBJ1-2 | TRBV28 | CASRWDREYGYTF | TGTGCCAGCAGATGGGACAGGGAGTATGGCTACACCTTC
- | - | TRBJ1-1 | TRBV3-1/TRBV3-2 | CASSQVGGSGTEAFF | TGTGCCAGCAGCCAAGTAGGAGGATCTGGCACTGAAGCTTTCTTT
- | - | TRBJ2-3 | TRBV4-3 | CASSQRWAVEDTQYF | TGCGCCAGCAGCCAAAGGTGGGCCGTCGAAGATACGCAGTATTTT
TRBD1 | - | TRBJ2-7 | TRBV7-2 | CASSFDTGAGEQYF | TGTGCCAGCAGCTTCGATACAGGGGCGGGCGAGCAGTACTTC
TRBD2 | - | TRBJ2-3 | TRBV19 | CASSRSPAGYTDTQYF | TGTGCCAGTAGCCGAAGCCCAGCGGGGTACACAGATACGCAGTATTTT
- | few | TRBJ2-7 | TRBV19 | CASSIVAGSSYEQYF | TGTGCCAGTAGTATAGTTGCGGGGAGCTCCTACGAGCAGTACTTC
TRBD1 | - | TRBJ2-2 | TRBV11-3 | CASKDRGMVFF | TGTGCCAGCAAGGACAGGGGAATGGTGTTTTTT
TRBD2 | - | TRBJ2-3 | TRBV2 | CASSGSGGATDTQYF | TGTGCCAGCAGTGGGAGCGGGGGGGCCACAGATACGCAGTATTTT
- | - | TRBJ2-1 | TRBV7-9 | CASSLRDYNEQFF | TGTGCCAGCAGCCTACGAGACTACAATGAGCAGTTCTTC
- | - | TRBJ1-1 | TRBV2 | CASSEQGLVTEAFF | TGTGCCAGCAGTGAACAGGGGCTGGTCACTGAAGCTTTCTTT
- | once | TRBJ1-2 | TRBV30 | CAWTLGTFGYGYTF | TGTGCCTGGACCCTAGGCACTTTTGGGTATGGCTACACCTTC
- | - | TRBJ1-4 | TRBV5-1 | CASAREDATNEKLFF | TGCGCCAGTGCCCGCGAAGATGCAACTAATGAAAAACTGTTTTTT
TRBD2 | - | TRBJ2-1 | TRBV28 | CASSPKGLAGAIRQFF | TGTGCCAGCAGTCCGAAGGGACTAGCGGGAGCGATTCGGCAGTTCTTC
TRBD1 | - | TRBJ1-1 | TRBV7-2 | CASRGQGTRTEAFF | TGTGCCAGCAGGGGACAGGGGACGAGGACTGAAGCTTTCTTT
- | - | TRBJ1-6 | TRBV9 | CASSVALGDSPLHF | TGTGCCAGCAGCGTAGCTCTAGGGGATTCACCCCTCCACTTT
TRBD1 | few | TRBJ1-3 | TRBV5-4 | CASSHRDSGNTIYF | TGTGCCAGCAGCCACCGGGACAGTGGAAACACCATATATTTT
- | - | TRBJ2-1 | TRBV2 | CASSVRGNEQFF | TGTGCCAGCAGTGTCCGCGGGAATGAGCAGTTCTTC
TRBD2 | - | TRBJ2-2 | TRBV28 | CASSLSGRANTGELFF | TGTGCCAGCAGTCTCAGCGGGAGGGCCAACACCGGGGAGCTGTTTTTT
- | - | TRBJ1-6 | TRBV9 | CASSVAGNGSPLHF | TGTGCCAGCAGCGTAGCGGGTAACGGATCACCCCTCCACTTT
- | - | TRBJ2-3 | TRBV10-3 | CAISESSGAVTDTQYF | TGTGCCATCAGTGAGTCATCAGGGGCGGTCACAGATACGCAGTATTTT
TRBD1 | once | TRBJ1-2 | TRBV7-9 | CASSSQGTVYGYTF | TGTGCCAGCAGCTCCCAGGGGACAGTCTATGGCTACACCTTC
- | - | TRBJ1-6 | TRBV4-1 | CASSQYSSYNSPLHF | TGCGCCAGCAGCCAATACAGCTCCTATAATTCACCCCTCCACTTT
- | once | TRBJ2-7 | TRBV10-3 | CAIAWETGAYEQYF | TGTGCCATTGCATGGGAGACAGGAGCTTACGAGCAGTACTTC
- | - | TRBJ1-4 | TRBV19 | CASSTQGGATNEKLFF | TGTGCCAGTAGTACGCAGGGCGGGGCAACTAATGAAAAACTGTTTTTT
- | few | TRBJ2-2 | TRBV27 | CASSLPMTGRAGELFF | TGTGCCAGCAGTTTGCCGATGACAGGAAGAGCCGGGGAGCTGTTTTTT
TRBD2 | few | TRBJ2-3 | TRBV7-8 | CASSQSGGRGTQYF | TGTGCCAGCAGCCAAAGCGGGGGTCGAGGTACGCAGTATTTT
- | - | TRBJ1-1 | TRBV4-1 | CASSREGSINTEAFF | TGCGCCAGCAGCCGGGAGGGGAGTATTAACACTGAAGCTTTCTTT
- | - | TRBJ1-5 | TRBV19 | CASNRINQPQHF | TGTGCCAGTAACAGGATCAATCAGCCCCAGCATTTT
TRBD1 | - | TRBJ1-6 | TRBV5-4 | CASSQSPIRQGLHF | TGTGCCAGCAGCCAAAGTCCGATTAGACAGGGGCTCCACTTT
TRBD2 | - | TRBJ2-3 | TRBV6-2/TRBV6-3 | CASSYGTSGRGTDTQYF | TGTGCCAGCAGTTACGGGACTAGCGGGAGAGGCACAGATACGCAGTATTTT
TRBD1 | - | TRBJ2-1 | TRBV10-3 | CAINLSGDRGHNEQFF | TGTGCCATCAACCTATCTGGAGACAGGGGCCACAATGAGCAGTTCTTC
TRBD2 | once | TRBJ2-1 | TRBV18 | CASSPSSGRGREQFF | TGTGCCAGCTCACCCTCTAGCGGGAGGGGGCGAGAGCAGTTCTTC
- | - | TRBJ2-2 | TRBV4-3 | CASSRGDTGELFF | TGCGCCAGCAGCCGGGGGGACACCGGGGAGCTGTTTTTT
- | once | TRBJ2-6 | TRBV10-3 | CAISDHTISGANVLTF | TGTGCCATCAGTGACCATACTATCTCTGGGGCCAACGTCCTGACTTTC